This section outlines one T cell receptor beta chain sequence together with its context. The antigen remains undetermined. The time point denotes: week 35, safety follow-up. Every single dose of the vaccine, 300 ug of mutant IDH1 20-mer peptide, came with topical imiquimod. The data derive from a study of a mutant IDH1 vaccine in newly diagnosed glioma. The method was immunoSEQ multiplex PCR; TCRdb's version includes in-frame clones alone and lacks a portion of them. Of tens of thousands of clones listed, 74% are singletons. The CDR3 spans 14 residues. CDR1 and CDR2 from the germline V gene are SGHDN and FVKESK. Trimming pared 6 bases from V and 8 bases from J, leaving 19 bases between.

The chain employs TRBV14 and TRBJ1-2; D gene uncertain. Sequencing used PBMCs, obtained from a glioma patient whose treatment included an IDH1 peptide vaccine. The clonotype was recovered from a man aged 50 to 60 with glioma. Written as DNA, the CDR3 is TGTGCCAGCAGTAAAACCCTCGTGGGATTCGGCTACACCTTC. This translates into CASSKTLVGFGYTF.